This T cell receptor beta chain appears in the sequencing data of a study of hypomethylating agent response in myelodysplastic syndrome. Looking at the study overall: The most frequent mutation was TET2, in about 50% of the 11 patients.

Study observations and caveats: Responders gained more novel clonotypes; non-responders had more contracted clonotypes after treatment.

TCRdb's copy holds only in-frame clones and misses some; the assay was immunoSEQ multiplex PCR. This sample carries about 4,500 clones, 84% of them seen once, and the ten largest clones take more than 7.5%. A word on this clone: Its specificity is not known.

CDR3 length: 14 residues. CDR1 SQVTM and CDR2 ANQGSEA come from the germline V gene. The ends lost 5 bases at V and 2 bases at J; junction bases unmatched: 4. Sample: bone marrow, taken before or after starting hypomethylating agent treatment for myelodysplastic syndrome (not recorded which). The chain employs TRBV29-1 and TRBJ2-5, with 11 bases aligning to TRBD2. The TCR originated in a human donor with myelodysplastic syndrome. CDR3 bases: TGCAGCGTTAGCCGACTAGCGGGACAAGAGACCCAGTACTTC. This codes for CSVSRLAGQETQYF.